This T cell receptor beta chain comes out of a study of Tregs in tolerant kidney transplant recipients. The CDR3 is 15 amino acids. Trimming took 4 bases from V and 5 from J, leaving 12 bases between them. The germline CDR1 and CDR2 sequences are SGHVS and FNYEAQ. Generated by immunoSEQ multiplex PCR, the TCRdb table keeps only in-frame clones and is missing some. The sample yields some 64,000 clones, roughly 98% seen once. The chain has TRBV7-6 and TRBJ1-6; no reliable D call. This clonotype was sampled from a human donor who received a combined kidney and bone marrow transplant. The sample was Tregs from blood, taken before the transplant. The CDR3 region has the DNA TGTGCCAGCAGCTCGGCTCCGAGGCATAATTCACCCCTCCACTTT. Residues: CASSSAPRHNSPLHF. The whole variable domain, filled in from reference TRBV7-6 and TRBJ1-6, reads GAGVSQSPRYKVTKRGQDVALRCDPISGHVSLYWYRQALGQGPEFLTYFNYEAQQDKSGLPNDRFSAERPEGSISTLTIQRTEQRDSAMYRCASSSAPRHNSPLHFGNGTRLTVT.